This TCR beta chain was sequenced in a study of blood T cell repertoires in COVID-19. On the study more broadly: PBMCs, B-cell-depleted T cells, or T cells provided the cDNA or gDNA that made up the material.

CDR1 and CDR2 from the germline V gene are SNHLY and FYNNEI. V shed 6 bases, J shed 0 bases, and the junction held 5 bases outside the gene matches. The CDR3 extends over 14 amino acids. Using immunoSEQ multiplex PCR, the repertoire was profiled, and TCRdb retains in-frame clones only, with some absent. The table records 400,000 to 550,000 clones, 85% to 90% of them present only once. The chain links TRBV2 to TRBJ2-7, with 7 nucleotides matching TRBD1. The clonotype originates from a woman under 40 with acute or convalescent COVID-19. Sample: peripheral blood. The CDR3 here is CASSLGQSSYEQYF. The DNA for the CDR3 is TGTGCCAGCAGCCTGGGACAGTCCTCCTACGAGCAGTACTTC.